Shown below are 2 T cell receptor beta chains from a single sample sequenced in a study of PD-L1 blockade in urothelial cancer. The data were produced by immunoSEQ multiplex PCR, yet TCRdb's version contains in-frame clones alone and is incomplete. Among roughly 50,000 clones listed, 80% to 90% were seen once. Time point: peripheral blood 6 weeks after treatment start. Specimen: PBMCs, collected around atezolizumab (anti-PD-L1) treatment. The receptors here all came from a man between 65 and 79 years old with urothelial cancer.

To note about this clone: A junction boundary mismatches the germline segment, possibly from a read error. The chain combines TRBV28 with TRBJ1-5; D may be TRBD1 (5 bases). The CDR3 has 13 residues. From germline, CDR1 is MDHEN and CDR2 SYDVKM. The CDR3 here is CASSLDSNQPQHF. CDR3 coding DNA: TGTGCCAGCAGTTTAGACAGCAACCAGCCCCAGCATTTT.

The J gene is TRBJ2-7, the V gene TRBV28; 9 bases agree with TRBD2. V was pared by 8 bases and J by 2 bases, with 4 bases of the junction left unmatched. Germline V gene sequence: CDR1 MDHEN, CDR2 SYDVKM. The CDR3 length is 13 residues. The CDR3 is CASGGGRAYEQYF. The CDR3 nucleotides are TGTGCCAGCGGTGGCGGGAGGGCCTACGAGCAGTACTTC.